The 3 T cell receptor beta chains below all came from one sample that was sequenced in a study of shared clonotypes between healthy human individuals. Using immunoSEQ multiplex PCR, the repertoire was profiled, and TCRdb retains in-frame clones only, with some absent. The sample has approximately 640,000 clones, 80% to 95% seen once; the top ten hold less than 40%. The sample comprised memory CD8+ T cells from PBMCs. This sample's subset: CD45RO+ cells pooled with CCR7-negative TemRA cells. Every receptor here comes from a man aged 18-30 years in good health. Some clones in this sample may be carry-over from other donors' samples.

There are a few counts of this clone. The V and J genes are TRBV4-1 and TRBJ1-5, with no clear D. The CDR3 is 16 amino acids. Germline V gene data show CDR1 as MGHRA and CDR2 as YSYEKL. Trimming took off 5 bases at V and 1 base at J, with 15 bases between the two ends. The chain's CDR3 is CASSYGPPGSNQPQHF. The CDR3 DNA sequence: TGCGCCAGCAGCTATGGCCCCCCGGGAAGCAATCAGCCCCAGCATTTT.

The J gene is TRBJ2-3, the V gene TRBV7-8; maybe TRBD1 (6 bases). The CDR3 has 13 residues. Deletions cut 5 bases from V and 5 bases from J, with 11 bases between. Per germline, CDR1 SGHVS and CDR2 FQNEAQ. In DNA form, the CDR3 reads TGTGCCAGCAGCCTAGTACAGGGAGATACGCAGTATTTT. Amino acid sequence: CASSLVQGDTQYF. The entire variable domain, with the rest obtained from reference TRBV7-8 and TRBJ2-3, is as follows: GAGVSQSPRYKVAKRGQDVALRCDPISGHVSLFWYQQALGQGPEFLTYFQNEAQLDKSGLPSDRFFAERPEGSVSTLKIQRTQQEDSAVYLCASSLVQGDTQYFGPGTRLTVL.

The V call is TRBV19, the J call TRBJ2-7; 8 bases align to TRBD1. Germline values: CDR1 LNHDA, CDR2 SQIVND (reference sequence). The CDR3 is made up of 15 amino acids. After removal of 4 bases from V and 3 bases from J, the junction contained 8 bases not matched to a gene. In nucleotides, the CDR3 is TGTGCCAGTAGTAAGGGACAGGACATACTCTACGAGCAGTACTTC. Translated: CASSKGQDILYEQYF.